This T cell receptor beta chain was recovered during a study of radiotherapy plus CTLA-4 blockade in lung cancer. Study-wide findings and caveats: The best prediction of response reportedly came from early blood T cell clone dynamics, with interferon-beta. There was expansion of tumor-derived TCR clones in blood after radiotherapy plus ipilimumab.

The data were produced by immunoSEQ multiplex PCR, yet TCRdb's version contains in-frame clones alone and is incomplete. The data show some 25,000 clones, roughly 70% seen once. This clone was picked up a small number of times. The antigen remains unidentified. V dropped 4 bases and J dropped 9 bases, with 23 bases sitting between them. The CDR3 consists of 16 residues. Germline V CDR1 and CDR2: SGHTS, YDEGEE. CTLA-4 blockade using ipilimumab, together with focal radiation, was received by patients with chemo-refractory metastatic non-small-cell lung cancer. This clonotype was sampled from a human donor with non-small cell lung cancer whose response to radiotherapy plus ipilimumab could not be evaluated. The genes are TRBV5-8 and TRBJ1-3; perhaps TRBD1 as D (6 bases). This sample comprised peripheral blood, obtained from a patient treated with radiotherapy plus ipilimumab. DNA for the CDR3: TGTGCCAGCAGCCCCGGACAGACCGTACATGGCGGCACCATATATTTT. This encodes CASSPGQTVHGGTIYF.